This entry is about one T cell receptor (beta chain). The authors reverse transcribed roughly 0.5 to 1 ug RNA with random hexamers. TCRdb re-called the immunoSEQ multiplex PCR reads with MiXCR, one entry per CDR3 protein. The top ten hold 0.16% of the sample, which has about 150,000 distinct CDR3 sequences, 95% seen once. This entry comes from a study of CD8 T cells in Susac syndrome. Study context: At the time their blood was drawn, patients with Susac syndrome were either therapy-naive, on corticosteroids (with some of them also receiving intravenous immunoglobulin), or on intravenous immunoglobulin alone.

The CDR3 loop spans 14 amino acids. V was trimmed by 3 bases and J by 0 bases, leaving 8 bases between them. Per germline, CDR1 PRHDT and CDR2 FYEKMQ (reference sequence). The TCR was taken from a human donor with Susac syndrome. The specimen was CD4+ T cells from PBMCs. The chain joins TRBV13 to TRBJ1-1; TRBD1 might be the D (5 bases). CDR3 in amino acids: CASSLMGVNTEAFF. CDR3 DNA sequence: TGTGCCAGCAGCTTGATGGGGGTGAACACTGAAGCTTTCTTT.